Each of the 32 T cell receptor beta chains below was sequenced from the same sample in a study of identical twins. TCRdb itself ran the 5' RACE reads through MiXCR, one entry per CDR3 protein. The data show 540,000 or so distinct CDR3 sequences, about a fifth seen once. A further study also used this sample, focusing on yellow fever vaccine responses in identical twins.

The sequencing input was CD4+ T cells sorted from blood. The source is a woman aged 18-29 years in good health.

This clonotype was recorded a few times. V gene TRBV12-3 or TRBV12-4 combines with J gene TRBJ1-5; 8 bases are a match to TRBD1. This CDR3 contains 13 residues. V was clipped by 6 bases and J by 3 bases; unmatched bases: 1. The CDR3 sequence: CASRDRVNQPQHF. As DNA, the CDR3 is TGTGCCAGCAGGGACAGGGTCAATCAGCCCCAGCATTTT.

This chain connects TRBV5-1 to TRBJ1-1, with 8 bases lining up with TRBD1. This CDR3 has 15 amino acids. The ends lost 4 bases at V and 0 bases at J; junction bases unmatched: 5. Germline CDR1 is SGHRS and CDR2 is YFSETQ. CDR3 DNA: TGCGCCAGCAGCCCCACGACAGGGGTGAACACTGAAGCTTTCTTT. It yields the protein CASSPTTGVNTEAFF.

This clonotype was observed a few times. This rearrangement joins TRBV9 to TRBJ2-5; 9 bases are shared with TRBD1. The CDR3 contains 15 residues. The V gene's germline CDR1 is SGDLS and CDR2 YYNGEE. The V gene end was trimmed by 4 bases and the J gene end by 4 bases; junction bases not matched to a gene: 8. CDR3 protein: CASSHQGTGRETQYF. DNA of the CDR3: TGTGCCAGCAGCCACCAAGGGACAGGGAGAGAGACCCAGTACTTC.

This clonotype showed up many times. The chain carries TRBV9 and TRBJ1-5; unclear D gene. Germline V CDR1 and CDR2: SGDLS, YYNGEE. V gave up 0 bases and J gave up 8 bases, with 9 bases separating them. This CDR3 comprises 13 residues. CDR3 loop: CASSVGPGKPQHF. CDR3 nucleotide sequence: TGTGCCAGCAGCGTAGGCCCTGGGAAGCCCCAGCATTTT.

In this sample, this clonotype turned up a few times. V gene TRBV24-1 combines with J gene TRBJ2-3; D unresolved. The CDR3 loop spans 15 amino acids. Trimming cost V 9 bases and J 2 bases, with 17 bases left between them. CDR1 is KGHDR and CDR2 is SFDVKD in the germline V gene. This CDR3 reads CATSRSGLHTDTQYF. The CDR3 coding sequence is TGTGCCACCTCTCGATCGGGCCTCCACACAGATACGCAGTATTTT.

This clonotype was detected only a few times. The chain couples TRBV27 to TRBJ2-7; 7 bases align to TRBD1. The CDR3 extends over 15 amino acids. Losses at the gene ends were 6 bases for V and 1 base for J; bases not matched to a gene: 9. Germline CDR1 is MNHEY and CDR2 is SMNVEV (reference sequence). For the CDR3, the DNA is TGTGCCAGCAGAAGTGGACAGGCCCGTTCCTACGAGCAGTACTTC. Encoded protein: CASRSGQARSYEQYF.

This clonotype occurred a few times. This chain joins TRBV10-3 and TRBJ2-1; TRBD2 agrees at 12 bases. This CDR3 is built from 17 residues. Germline V CDR1 and CDR2: ENHRY, SYGVKD. With V trimmed by 0 bases and J by 6 bases, 6 bases remained unmatched. In DNA form, the CDR3 reads TGTGCCATCAGTGAGTCGACTGGGACTAGCGGGCCCAATGAGCAGTTCTTC. It translates to CAISESTGTSGPNEQFF.

This clonotype was seen a handful of times. The rearrangement joins TRBV12-3 or TRBV12-4 to TRBJ2-1; possible D gene TRBD1, 6 bases. The CDR3 spans 15 residues. Between the trimmed V and J ends, which lost 7 bases and 7 bases, there was a span of 20 bases. The DNA for the CDR3 is TGTGCCAGCACCAGCTCAGGGGAACTTAAAAATGAGCAGTTCTTC. Its translation is CASTSSGELKNEQFF.

This clonotype was counted only a few times. V and J are TRBV7-9 and TRBJ1-1; D remains ambiguous. Germline assignment: CDR1 SEHNR and CDR2 FQNEAQ (reference sequence). Between the trimmed V and J ends, which lost 5 bases and 7 bases, there was a span of 8 bases. This CDR3 comprises 11 residues. The CDR3 region is CASSPRVEAFF. In DNA, the CDR3 is TGTGCCAGCAGCCCACGGGTTGAAGCTTTCTTT. Drawing the rest from reference TRBV7-9 and TRBJ1-1, the complete variable domain is DTGVSQNPRHKITKRGQNVTFRCDPISEHNRLYWYRQTLGQGPEFLTYFQNEAQLEKSRLLSDRFSAERPKGSFSTLEIQRTEQGDSAMYLCASSPRVEAFFGQGTRLTVV.

The chain has TRBV6-2 or TRBV6-3 and TRBJ2-7; D may be TRBD1 or TRBD2 (5 bases each). This CDR3 spans 17 amino acids. Germline V lookup: CDR1 MNHEY, CDR2 SVGEGT. Trimming took 6 bases from V and 6 from J, leaving 27 bases between them. The CDR3 nucleotides read TGTGCCAGCAGCTCACCTATCCACCGGGACGGCCGGTTCGAGCAGTACTTC. This sequence encodes CASSSPIHRDGRFEQYF.

The chain has TRBV20-1 and TRBJ2-1; tentatively, D is TRBD1 (6 bases). This CDR3 comprises 16 residues. The V end lost 6 bases, the J end lost 7 bases, and 25 bases lay between the germline ends. CDR1 and CDR2 from the germline V gene are DFQATT and SNEGSKA (reference sequence). The CDR3 protein is CSAPPELQGFSNEQFF. In DNA, the CDR3 is TGCAGTGCCCCACCGGAACTACAGGGTTTTTCGAATGAGCAGTTCTTC.

The chain links TRBV5-1 to TRBJ2-1; D uncertain. Between the trimmed V and J ends, which lost 0 bases and 6 bases, there was a span of 10 bases. CDR1 SGHRS and CDR2 YFSETQ come from the germline V gene. CDR3 length: 14 residues. CDR3 sequence: CASSLVSAGNEQFF. CDR3 DNA: TGCGCCAGCAGCTTGGTGTCAGCAGGCAATGAGCAGTTCTTC.

CDR3 sequence reads: CASSQDRLVGNQYF. Here the CDR3 DNA reads TGCGCCAGCAGCCAAGATAGACTAGTGGGTAACCAGTACTTC. The genes are TRBV4-1 and TRBJ2-5; possible D gene TRBD2, 6 bases. The germline V gene encodes CDR1 MGHRA and CDR2 YSYEKL. CDR3 length: 14 amino acids. Trimming stripped 0 bases from V and 10 bases from J, with 15 bases between.

The chain uses TRBV7-6 and TRBJ1-2; D not certain. Trimming pared 1 base from V and 8 bases from J, leaving 20 bases between. Germline assignment: CDR1 SGHVS and CDR2 FNYEAQ. The CDR3 totals 16 residues. CDR3 protein: CASSLEGMRSYRGYTF. The CDR3 bases are TGTGCCAGCAGCTTAGAGGGCATGCGGTCTTATAGGGGCTACACCTTC.

This clonotype was detected a few times. V is TRBV5-8 and J is TRBJ2-1, with 10 bases fitting TRBD2. Unmatched junction bases numbered 5, after V lost 5 bases and J lost 0 bases. The CDR3 totals 16 residues. Per the germline V gene, CDR1 is SGHTS and CDR2 is YDEGEE. The CDR3 DNA reads TGTGCCAGCAGAAGGGGACTAGCGTCCTCCTACAATGAGCAGTTCTTC. As protein: CASRRGLASSYNEQFF.

As to this clonotype: Being one base from a much bigger clone, this may be a read error. The rearrangement joins TRBV5-1 to TRBJ2-5; possible D gene TRBD1, 6 bases. Trimming cost V 4 bases and J 6 bases, with 16 bases left between them. Germline values: CDR1 SGHRS, CDR2 YFSETQ. There are 14 residues in the CDR3. The CDR3 region is CASSEPGQKQTQYF. CDR3 in DNA: TGCGCCAGCAGCGAACCCGGACAGAAACAGACCCAGTACTTC.

The chain carries TRBV5-6 and TRBJ2-1, with D possibly matching TRBD2 (5 bases). CDR1 and CDR2 from the germline V gene are SGHDT and YYEEEE. Trimming shortened V by 0 bases and J by 6 bases, and 13 bases separated the two germline ends. The CDR3 contains 15 residues. CDR3 sequence: CASSLVRGRPNEQFF. The CDR3 DNA is TGTGCCAGCAGCTTGGTGAGAGGGCGGCCCAATGAGCAGTTCTTC.

The chain joins TRBV5-1 to TRBJ1-4; the D gene is possibly TRBD1 (6 bases). V lost 4 bases and J lost 0, with 13 bases in between. The CDR3 loop spans 16 amino acids. Germline-derived CDR1 and CDR2 are SGHRS and YFSETQ. The DNA for the CDR3 is TGCGCCAGCAGCCCCACAGGGATTGCAACTAATGAAAAACTGTTTTTT. It encodes CASSPTGIATNEKLFF. The complete variable domain, with remaining parts taken from reference TRBV5-1 and TRBJ1-4, reads KAGVTQTPRYLIKTRGQQVTLSCSPISGHRSVSWYQQTPGQGLQFLFEYFSETQRNKGNFPGRFSGRQFSNSRSEMNVSTLELGDSALYLCASSPTGIATNEKLFFGSGTQLSVL.

V is TRBV29-1 and J is TRBJ1-1; 9 nucleotides line up with TRBD1. Germline V gene sequence: CDR1 SQVTM, CDR2 ANQGSEA. The ends lost 6 bases at V and 0 bases at J; junction bases unmatched: 5. The length of the CDR3 is 14 residues. The CDR3 sequence: CSVTGGVVNTEAFF. CDR3 nucleotides: TGCAGCGTGACAGGGGGAGTGGTGAACACTGAAGCTTTCTTT.

At least ten counts were recorded for this clonotype. V and J are TRBV7-6 and TRBJ2-1, with 8 bases lining up with TRBD2. Per germline, CDR1 SGHVS and CDR2 FNYEAQ. The CDR3 contains 16 residues. With V trimmed by 4 bases and J by 0 bases, 5 bases remained unmatched. Written as DNA, the CDR3 is TGTGCCAGCAGCTCAACTAGCGGAAGCTCCTACAATGAGCAGTTCTTC. Translated: CASSSTSGSSYNEQFF.

The J gene is TRBJ2-1, the V gene TRBV5-1; 12 positions match TRBD2. With V trimmed by 0 bases and J by 2 bases, 0 bases remained unmatched. CDR3 length equals 16 residues. CDR1 SGHRS and CDR2 YFSETQ come from the germline V gene. CDR3 sequence: CASSLGTSGAYNEQFF. CDR3 coding DNA: TGCGCCAGCAGCTTGGGGACTAGCGGGGCCTACAATGAGCAGTTCTTC.

V and J are TRBV11-3 and TRBJ2-1; D is possibly TRBD2 (5 bases). The germline V gene encodes CDR1 SGHNT and CDR2 YENEEA. CDR3 length: 14 amino acids. V lost 4 bases, J lost 5 bases, and 12 bases lay in between. CDR3 sequence: CASSSHRGDNEQFF. DNA of the CDR3: TGTGCCAGCAGCTCTCATCGGGGAGACAATGAGCAGTTCTTC.

This clonotype appeared a few times. This chain links TRBV20-1 with TRBJ2-1; 8 nucleotides line up with TRBD2. V trimming: 4 bases; J trimming: 8 bases; junction bases outside the gene matches: 13. The CDR3 has 15 amino acids. CDR1 DFQATT and CDR2 SNEGSKA come from the germline V gene (reference sequence). CDR3 in DNA: TGCAGTGCTACTCCGGGACTAGGAATTTTTTATGAGCAGTTCTTC. This encodes CSATPGLGIFYEQFF.

A few counts support this clonotype. This chain connects TRBV14 to TRBJ2-5; D perhaps matches TRBD2 (5 bases). The germline V gene has CDR1 SGHDN and CDR2 FVKESK. The V gene lost 0 bases and the J gene lost 9 bases, with 14 bases spanning the gap. The length of the CDR3 is 14 residues. CDR3 amino acids: CASSQDVGNAPQYF. For the CDR3, the DNA is TGTGCCAGCAGCCAAGATGTCGGGAATGCGCCCCAGTACTTC.

This clonotype was seen a handful of times. The CDR3 DNA follows: TGTGCCAGTACTCGGAAGGGGCTTAGCACAGATACGCAGTATTTT. As protein: CASTRKGLSTDTQYF. This chain joins TRBV12-3 or TRBV12-4 and TRBJ2-3, with D perhaps matching TRBD1 (5 bases). This CDR3 region has 15 residues. V was clipped by 9 bases and J by 0 bases, with 16 bases between them.

The rearrangement joins TRBV10-3 to TRBJ2-2; D call uncertain. This CDR3 is 16 amino acids long. The germline V and J ends were trimmed by 3 bases and 1 base, with 12 bases remaining between them. Germline V gene data show CDR1 as ENHRY and CDR2 as SYGVKD. CDR3 in DNA: TGTGCCATCAGTGACCCATCTAGGCAGAACACCGGGGAGCTGTTTTTT. Amino acid sequence: CAISDPSRQNTGELFF.

This clonotype was counted many times. The rearrangement joins TRBV12-3 or TRBV12-4 to TRBJ2-7, with 9 bases lining up with TRBD1. After removal of 5 bases from V and 4 bases from J, the junction contained 6 bases not matched to a gene. CDR3 length: 14 residues. The CDR3 nucleotides read TGTGCCAGCAGTACAGGGGGCTCTGGGTACGAGCAGTACTTC. As protein: CASSTGGSGYEQYF.

The genes are TRBV20-1 and TRBJ2-5; perhaps TRBD1 as D (5 bases). V shed 0 bases and J shed 8 bases, with 16 bases lying between them. This CDR3 region has 14 residues. Germline CDR1 is DFQATT and CDR2 is SNEGSKA (reference sequence). The CDR3 DNA reads TGCAGTGCTAGAGATGACAGCTTCCAAGTAACCCAGTACTTC. Amino acids: CSARDDSFQVTQYF.

The chain recombines TRBV10-3 with TRBJ1-1, with D uncertain. There are 15 residues in the CDR3. Trimming removed 3 bases at V and 0 bases at J, with 11 bases between. CDR1 is ENHRY, CDR2 SYGVKD, per germline. CDR3 residues: CAISDYGPLNTEAFF. The CDR3 DNA reads as TGTGCCATCAGTGATTACGGACCCCTGAACACTGAAGCTTTCTTT.

The rearrangement links TRBV5-1 to TRBJ2-5; 8 positions agree with TRBD2. The J segment lost 0 bases and the V segment lost 1 base, leaving 2 bases of the junction unmatched. The germline gives CDR1 SGHRS, CDR2 YFSETQ. The CDR3 sequence is 15 residues long. CDR3 DNA sequence: TGCGCCAGCAGCTTGAGCGGGGGCAACCAAGAGACCCAGTACTTC. It translates to CASSLSGGNQETQYF.

The chain combines TRBV6-6 with TRBJ1-1, with D unresolved. Looked up from germline, CDR1 is MNHNY and CDR2 is SVGAGI (reference sequence). CDR3 size: 11 residues. Trimming removed 6 bases from V and 2 bases from J, with 4 bases in between. CDR3 protein: CASRPNTEAFF. DNA of the CDR3: TGTGCCAGCAGACCCAACACTGAAGCTTTCTTT.

This clonotype has a handful of counts. The chain couples TRBV12-3 or TRBV12-4 to TRBJ2-3, with a weak D call TRBD1 (5 bases). CDR3 length: 15 amino acids. The germline V and J ends were trimmed by 5 bases and 2 bases, with 14 bases remaining between them. CDR3 in DNA: TGTGCCAGCAGTCGACAGTTACTCTCCACAGATACGCAGTATTTT. Its translation: CASSRQLLSTDTQYF.